These 28 T cell receptor beta chains were sequenced from one sample in a study of blood T cell repertoires in COVID-19. Profiling relied on immunoSEQ multiplex PCR, and the TCRdb table lists in-frame clones only, not all of them. This repertoire shows 200,000 to 250,000 clones, approximately 75% found once; its top ten account for around a tenth. Sequences were obtained from PBMCs or T cells enriched from blood (not recorded which). These receptors all stem from a man aged 40-49 years who had recovered from COVID-19.

This clone was recorded only once. V gene TRBV3-1 (or the pseudogene TRBV3-2) combines with J gene TRBJ2-1; 12 positions agree with TRBD2. Germline V CDR1 and CDR2: LGHDT, YNNKEL (reference sequence). The CDR3 sequence is 15 residues long. After removal of 4 bases from V and 4 bases from J, the junction contained 2 bases not matched to a gene. The CDR3 DNA follows: TGTGCCAGCAGCCGGACTAGCGGGATTTACAATGAGCAGTTCTTC. Residues: CASSRTSGIYNEQFF.

This chain joins TRBV5-6 and TRBJ1-1; possible D gene TRBD1, 5 bases. The CDR3 totals 14 residues. V gave up 0 bases and J gave up 10 bases, with 16 bases separating them. CDR1 is SGHDT and CDR2 is YYEEEE in the germline V gene. The CDR3 protein is CASSLEGVMVTAFF. The CDR3 region has the DNA TGTGCCAGCAGCTTGGAAGGGGTAATGGTAACAGCTTTCTTT.

The V gene is TRBV7-9, the J gene TRBJ1-2; D unresolved. Trimming removed 8 bases at V and 2 bases at J, with 21 bases between. The length of the CDR3 is 16 residues. The V gene's germline CDR1 is SEHNR and CDR2 FQNEAQ (reference sequence). CDR3 sequence (DNA): TGTGCCAGCTCGGGAGCGGGGATTATAAGGAACTATGGCTACACCTTC. Residues: CASSGAGIIRNYGYTF.

The chain uses TRBV3-1 (or the pseudogene TRBV3-2) and TRBJ1-4; TRBD1 agrees at 7 bases. Unmatched junction bases numbered 9, after V lost 4 bases and J lost 10 bases. The CDR3 consists of 14 residues. Germline V CDR1 and CDR2: LGHDT, YNNKEL (reference sequence). CDR3 residues: CASSPRQGSVKLFF. The CDR3 DNA sequence: TGTGCCAGCAGCCCCCGACAGGGTTCGGTAAAACTGTTTTTT.

The chain links TRBV19 to TRBJ2-6, with 10 bases lining up with TRBD1. The J segment lost 0 bases and the V segment lost 4 bases, leaving 3 bases of the junction unmatched. The CDR3 is 17 amino acids. Germline assignment: CDR1 LNHDA and CDR2 SQIVND (reference sequence). This CDR3 reads CASSKDRGDSGANVLTF. The CDR3 nucleotides are TGTGCCAGTAGTAAGGACAGGGGGGACTCTGGGGCCAACGTCCTGACTTTC.

This clone was observed once. The rearrangement links TRBV18 to TRBJ2-1; 13 bases line up with TRBD2. This CDR3 is built from 15 residues. J was trimmed by 8 bases and V by 3 bases; bases with no gene match: 4. The germline V gene has CDR1 KGHSH and CDR2 LQKENI. The CDR3 reads CASSPTSGRLDEQFF. As DNA, the CDR3 is TGTGCCAGCTCACCGACTAGCGGGAGGCTGGATGAGCAGTTCTTC.

The chain has TRBV27 and TRBJ2-3, with TRBD1 as a possible D gene (6 bases). This CDR3 has 16 amino acids. V was clipped by 2 bases and J by 4 bases, with 16 bases between them. CDR1 and CDR2 (germline): MNHEY, SMNVEV (reference sequence). CDR3 region: CASSLPGTLGPDTQYF. In DNA, the CDR3 is TGTGCCAGCAGTTTACCCGGGACACTCGGACCAGATACGCAGTATTTT.

The V and J genes are TRBV6-5 and TRBJ2-3; D possibly corresponds to TRBD2 (7 bases). Between the trimmed V and J ends, which lost 2 bases and 3 bases, there was a span of 12 bases. Germline V lookup: CDR1 MNHEY, CDR2 SVGAGI. This CDR3 is 15 amino acids long. The CDR3 region has the DNA TGTGCCAGCAGTTACGGGGGGGCCCGGACAGATACGCAGTATTTT. It specifies CASSYGGARTDTQYF.

The CDR3: CASSSDGTSGSNEQFF. The CDR3 DNA reads TGCGCCAGCAGCTCTGACGGGACTAGCGGGAGTAATGAGCAGTTCTTC. The genes are TRBV5-1 and TRBJ2-1, with 14 positions matching TRBD2. Germline CDR1 is SGHRS and CDR2 is YFSETQ. This CDR3 is 16 amino acids long. With V trimmed by 3 bases and J by 7 bases, 6 bases remained unmatched.

The chain has TRBV19 and TRBJ2-5, with D perhaps matching TRBD2 (5 bases). This CDR3 region has 14 residues. The ends were cut back, 5 bases at V and 6 bases at J, with 16 bases in the middle. The germline CDR1 and CDR2 sequences are LNHDA and SQIVND (reference sequence). For the CDR3, the DNA is TGTGCCAGTAGTCGATCAACTAGTGTGCAGACCCAGTACTTC. This sequence encodes CASSRSTSVQTQYF.

The chain has TRBV12-3 or TRBV12-4 and TRBJ1-1; D unresolved. Trimming removed 3 bases from V and 1 base from J, with 6 bases in between. The CDR3 covers 13 residues. The CDR3 is CASSFAGNTEAFF. The DNA for the CDR3 is TGTGCCAGCAGTTTCGCAGGGAACACTGAAGCTTTCTTT.

V is TRBV7-9 and J is TRBJ1-1; 11 bases fit TRBD1. The CDR3 runs to 15 residues. CDR1 and CDR2 from the germline V gene are SEHNR and FQNEAQ (reference sequence). The ends lost 1 base at V and 5 bases at J; junction bases unmatched: 3. The CDR3 spells CASSLGDRGWTEAFF. The CDR3 bases are TGTGCCAGCAGCTTAGGGGACAGGGGGTGGACTGAAGCTTTCTTT.

CDR3 sequence: CASSPLDRVNTEAFF. CDR3 DNA sequence: TGTGCCAGCAGCCCCTTGGACAGGGTGAACACTGAAGCTTTCTTT. The chain has TRBV7-8 and TRBJ1-1; 8 nucleotides line up with TRBD1. The CDR3 spans 15 residues. Trimming took 5 bases from V and 0 from J; bases not matched to a gene: 5. Germline CDR1 is SGHVS and CDR2 is FQNEAQ.

V is TRBV12-3 or TRBV12-4 and J is TRBJ2-7, with 7 bases matching TRBD2. The V and J ends lost 5 bases and 9 bases, in that order; junction bases with no gene match: 7. The CDR3 runs to 12 residues. The CDR3 DNA reads TGTGCCAGCAGTCCCAGCGGGATGGCGCAGTACTTC. Amino acids: CASSPSGMAQYF.

V and J are TRBV6-5 and TRBJ1-2; tentatively, D is TRBD1 (6 bases). In germline, CDR1 is MNHEY, CDR2 SVGAGI. Between the trimmed V and J ends, which lost 5 bases and 2 bases, there was a span of 9 bases. This CDR3 has 13 amino acids. The CDR3 is CASSRTENYGYTF. The CDR3 DNA follows: TGTGCCAGCAGTCGGACAGAAAACTATGGCTACACCTTC.

CDR3 loop: CASSEVTGAASSAFF. In DNA, the CDR3 is TGCGCCAGCAGTGAGGTGACAGGGGCAGCCTCCTCAGCTTTCTTT. This rearrangement joins TRBV10-1 to TRBJ1-1, with 8 bases aligning to TRBD1. The CDR3 has 15 residues. Per germline, CDR1 WNHNN and CDR2 SYGVQD (reference sequence). The V gene end was trimmed by 2 bases and the J gene end by 10 bases; junction bases not matched to a gene: 12.

This clone was seen a handful of times. This chain joins TRBV2 and TRBJ2-3; D perhaps matches TRBD1 (5 bases). Trimming shortened V by 5 bases and J by 0 bases, and 15 bases separated the two germline ends. The germline CDR1 and CDR2 sequences are SNHLY and FYNNEI. The CDR3 length is 16 residues. CDR3 nucleotide sequence: TGTGCCAGCAGTCTTGGGGCAGTAACTAGCACAGATACGCAGTATTTT. Translation: CASSLGAVTSTDTQYF.

This clone was counted once. The sample contains more than one DNA sequence encoding this CDR3. The V and J genes are TRBV3-1 (or the pseudogene TRBV3-2) and TRBJ1-4; a possible D gene is TRBD1 (6 bases). CDR1 LGHDT and CDR2 YNNKEL come from the germline V gene (reference sequence). This CDR3 is built from 14 residues. V lost 4 bases and J 2 bases, leaving 8 bases between the germline ends. The DNA of the CDR3 is TGTGCCAGCAGCCTAAGGGGGACTAATGAAAAACTGTTTTTT. Protein sequence: CASSLRGTNEKLFF.

The rearrangement links TRBV7-3 to TRBJ2-1; 7 nucleotides align to TRBD2. In germline, CDR1 is SGHTA, CDR2 FQGTGA. Germline trimming cut 4 bases from V and 6 bases from J; bases unmatched to any gene: 6. The CDR3 covers 14 residues. Written as DNA, the CDR3 is TGTGCCAGCAGCTCCCCCGGCGGGAGCAATGAGCAGTTCTTC. Its translation is CASSSPGGSNEQFF.

This chain connects TRBV25-1 to TRBJ1-2, with TRBD1 matching 7 bases. Looked up from germline, CDR1 is MGHDK and CDR2 is SYGVNS. V gave up 6 bases and J gave up 4 bases; unmatched junction bases: 8. This CDR3 spans 14 amino acids. CDR3 bases: TGTGCCAGCAGCCTACAGGGGATGGCCTATGGCTACACCTTC. Encoded protein: CASSLQGMAYGYTF.

The V gene is TRBV4-1, the J gene TRBJ1-1, with 8 bases fitting TRBD1. The ends lost 1 base at V and 2 bases at J; junction bases unmatched: 6. The length of the CDR3 is 16 residues. Per germline, CDR1 MGHRA and CDR2 YSYEKL. CDR3 DNA: TGCGCCAGCAGCCAAGGTCGACAGGGGTCCAACACTGAAGCTTTCTTT. Translation gives CASSQGRQGSNTEAFF.

The chain is built from TRBV9 and TRBJ1-2, with a tentative D call TRBD1 (5 bases). Trimming left V 0 bases short and J 6 bases short, with 15 bases between. The CDR3 is 15 amino acids. From germline, CDR1 is SGDLS and CDR2 YYNGEE. CDR3 amino acids: CASSVVDGTGDGYTF. CDR3 nucleotides: TGTGCCAGCAGCGTAGTGGATGGGACTGGGGATGGCTACACCTTC. The full variable domain, its missing parts supplied by reference TRBV9 and TRBJ1-2, is DSGVTQTPKHLITATGQRVTLRCSPRSGDLSVYWYQQSLDQGLQFLIQYYNGEERAKGNILERFSAQQFPDLHSELNLSSLELGDSALYFCASSVVDGTGDGYTFGSGTRLTVV.

The chain uses TRBV2 and TRBJ2-7; perhaps TRBD1 as D (5 bases). Trimming stripped 5 bases from V and 4 bases from J, with 9 bases between. The CDR3 spans 12 residues. CDR1 and CDR2 from the germline V gene are SNHLY and FYNNEI. CDR3 nucleotide sequence: TGTGCCAGCAGTCCCACAGGTTACGAGCAGTACTTC. Its protein product is CASSPTGYEQYF. Variable domain in full (rest from reference TRBV2 and TRBJ2-7): EPEVTQTPSHQVTQMGQEVILRCVPISNHLYFYWYRQILGQKVEFLVSFYNNEISEKSEIFDDQFSVERPDGSNFTLKIRSTKLEDSAMYFCASSPTGYEQYFGPGTRLTVT.

This clone occurred once. V gene TRBV2 combines with J gene TRBJ1-5, with 10 bases aligning to TRBD1. Germline assignment: CDR1 SNHLY and CDR2 FYNNEI. This CDR3 has 15 residues. Trimming took 3 bases from V and 3 from J; bases not matched to a gene: 2. The CDR3 loop reads CASSEDRGNNQPQHF. The CDR3 DNA reads TGTGCCAGCAGTGAGGACAGGGGGAACAATCAGCCCCAGCATTTT.

The chain couples TRBV9 to TRBJ2-3, with D hard to call. The V end was cut by 2 bases, the J end by 2 bases, with 6 bases between. Germline V gene data show CDR1 as SGDLS and CDR2 as YYNGEE. The CDR3 is made up of 13 amino acids. The CDR3 region is CASSVRITDTQYF. The CDR3 region has the DNA TGTGCCAGCAGCGTGAGGATCACAGATACGCAGTATTTT.

The chain has TRBV5-4 and TRBJ2-7; 9 bases are shared with TRBD2. V gave up 4 bases and J gave up 0 bases; unmatched junction bases: 5. The germline V gene has CDR1 SGHNT and CDR2 YYREEE (reference sequence). The CDR3 length is 15 residues. CDR3 DNA: TGTGCCAGCAGCCCGACTAGCGGATACTCCTACGAGCAGTACTTC. Protein product: CASSPTSGYSYEQYF. Using reference TRBV5-4 and TRBJ2-7 for the parts outside the CDR3, the full variable domain is ETGVTQSPTHLIKTRGQQVTLRCSSQSGHNTVSWYQQALGQGPQFIFQYYREEENGRGNFPPRFSGLQFPNYSSELNVNALELDDSALYLCASSPTSGYSYEQYFGPGTRLTVT.

The gene calls are TRBV7-9 and TRBJ2-2; D not resolved. CDR1 and CDR2 from the germline V gene are SEHNR and FQNEAQ (reference sequence). With 4 bases removed from V and 6 bases from J, the gap between germline ends came to 6 bases. This CDR3 spans 12 amino acids. CDR3 bases: TGTGCCAGCAGCTCCCCAGCCGGGGAGCTGTTTTTT. Translation gives CASSSPAGELFF.

This clone was seen more than once but under ten times. V gene TRBV3-1 (or the pseudogene TRBV3-2) combines with J gene TRBJ2-7, with no clear D. Germline CDR1 is LGHDT and CDR2 is YNNKEL (reference sequence). The CDR3 extends over 14 amino acids. V lost 0 bases and J lost 2, with 8 bases in between. The CDR3 bases are TGTGCCAGCAGCCAAGATCCGTATACCTACGAGCAGTACTTC. The encoded protein is CASSQDPYTYEQYF.